This TCR beta chain came from a study of T cell responses to AZD1222 COVID-19 vaccine. Study-wide background: Second-dose recipients at about 4 or about 12 weeks were treated as one pooled group. Study-level findings and limits: The repertoires were collected only after the peak T cell response. Dominant at 160-218 and 743-854, vaccine-associated CD4 TCRs also spanned spike. Clonal diversity may have been underestimated in mostly white British donors.

Only in-frame clones appear in the TCRdb table, and some are missing; sequencing was by immunoSEQ multiplex PCR. Here the sample spans about 100,000 clones, about 90% being singletons. A word on this clone: Its antigen is not known.

The germline gives CDR1 WSHSY, CDR2 SAAADI. The CDR3 has 11 amino acids. V gave up 6 bases and J gave up 8 bases, with 8 bases separating them. The receptor's source is an adult in good health. The specimen comprised peripheral blood, sampled on day 0 of AZD1222 vaccination. This chain links TRBV10-2 with TRBJ1-3; TRBD1 is a possible D gene (6 bases). The CDR3 DNA sequence: TGCGCCAGCAGGAGGGGGGACACCATATATTTT. This gives the protein CASRRGDTIYF.